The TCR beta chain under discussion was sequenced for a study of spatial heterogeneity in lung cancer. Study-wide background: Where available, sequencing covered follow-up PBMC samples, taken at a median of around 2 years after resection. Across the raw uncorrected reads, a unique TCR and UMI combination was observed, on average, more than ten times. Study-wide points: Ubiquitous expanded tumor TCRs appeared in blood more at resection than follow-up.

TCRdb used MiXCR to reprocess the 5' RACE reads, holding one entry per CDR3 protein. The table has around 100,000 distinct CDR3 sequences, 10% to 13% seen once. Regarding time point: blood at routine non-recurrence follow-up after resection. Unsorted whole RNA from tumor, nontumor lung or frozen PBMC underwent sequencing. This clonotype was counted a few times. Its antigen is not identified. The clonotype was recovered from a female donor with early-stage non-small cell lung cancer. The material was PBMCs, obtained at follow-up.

The CDR3 region is CATGGSVAMEETQYF. CDR3 coding DNA: TGTGCCACTGGGGGGTCTGTGGCTATGGAAGAGACCCAGTACTTC. The rearrangement joins TRBV7-2 to TRBJ2-5; weak D call: TRBD2 (6 bases). Trimming removed 10 bases from V and 3 bases from J, with 21 bases in between. Per the germline V gene, CDR1 is SGHTA and CDR2 is FQGNSA. CDR3 length: 15 amino acids.